The source of this TCR beta chain is a study of blood T cells in healthy people across ages. The study's findings and limits: It was the long-lived donors that had more naive CD4+ cells and higher diversity than aged donors.

A J-beta primer mix and a sample-barcoded 5' primer were used in a second PCR of roughly 7 to 12 cycles. TCRdb analysed the 5' RACE reads with MiXCR anew, one entry per CDR3 protein. The repertoire has 920,000 or so distinct CDR3 sequences, under 45% of them found once; the top ten carry 18%. From germline, CDR1 is KGHDR and CDR2 SFDVKD. V lost 3 bases and J 6 bases, leaving 15 bases between the germline ends. The CDR3 has 15 residues. Worth noting for this clonotype: Its specificity is unknown.

The rearrangement joins TRBV24-1 to TRBJ2-3; maybe TRBD1 (7 bases). The specimen was blood. This clonotype originated in a woman aged 55 to 70 in good health. CDR3 loop: CATSDPYRGGDTQYF. CDR3 in DNA: TGTGCCACCAGTGATCCTTACAGGGGAGGTGATACGCAGTATTTT.